The clone carrying this T cell receptor (beta chain) is medium-sized (0.01 to 0.1%) in the sample. This specimen belongs to a study of T-cell memory formation after mild COVID-19. TCRdb processed the 5' RACE reads anew with MiXCR; each CDR3 protein has one entry. The data show 250,000 to 300,000 distinct CDR3 sequences, with around 15% seen just once and approximately 25% held by the top ten. This TCR was sampled from a man aged 18 to 29 who had mild COVID-19 (a few samples of this study predate the infection). Cell type and time point are not known. The sample was PBMCs or a T cell subset sorted from them (not recorded which).

This chain's CDR3 is CASSQDPRVREETQYF. CDR3 in DNA: TGTGCCAGCAGCCAAGATCCTCGGGTGCGGGAAGAGACCCAGTACTTC. This chain uses TRBV3-1 with TRBJ2-5; maybe TRBD2 (5 bases). The length of the CDR3 is 16 residues. V lost 0 bases and J 3 bases, leaving 14 bases between the germline ends. The germline V gene encodes CDR1 LGHDT and CDR2 YNNKEL (reference sequence).